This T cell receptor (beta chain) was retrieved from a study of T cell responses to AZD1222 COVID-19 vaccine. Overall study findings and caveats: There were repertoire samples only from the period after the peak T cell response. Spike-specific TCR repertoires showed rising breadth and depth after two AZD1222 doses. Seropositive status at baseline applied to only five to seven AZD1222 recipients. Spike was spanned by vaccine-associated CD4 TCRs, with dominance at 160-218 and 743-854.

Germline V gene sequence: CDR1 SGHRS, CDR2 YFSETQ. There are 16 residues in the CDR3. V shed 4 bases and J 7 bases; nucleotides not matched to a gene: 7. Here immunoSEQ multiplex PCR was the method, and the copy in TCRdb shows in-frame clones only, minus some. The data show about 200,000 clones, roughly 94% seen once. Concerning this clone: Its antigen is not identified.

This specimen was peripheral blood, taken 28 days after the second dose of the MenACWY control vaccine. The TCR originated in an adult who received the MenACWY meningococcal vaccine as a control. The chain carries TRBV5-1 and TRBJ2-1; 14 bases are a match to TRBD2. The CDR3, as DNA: TGCGCCAGCAGCCGCGAGGGACTAGCGGGAGTGAATGAGCAGTTCTTC. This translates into CASSREGLAGVNEQFF.